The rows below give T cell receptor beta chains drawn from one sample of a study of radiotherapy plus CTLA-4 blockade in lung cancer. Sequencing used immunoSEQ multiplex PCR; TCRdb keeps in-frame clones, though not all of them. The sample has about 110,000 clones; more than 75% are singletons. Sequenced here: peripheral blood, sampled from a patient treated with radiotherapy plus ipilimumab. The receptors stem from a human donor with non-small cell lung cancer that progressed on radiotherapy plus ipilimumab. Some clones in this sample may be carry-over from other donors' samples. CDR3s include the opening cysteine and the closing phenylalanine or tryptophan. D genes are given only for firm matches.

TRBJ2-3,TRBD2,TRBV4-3,CASSQVLYSGGSTDTQYF
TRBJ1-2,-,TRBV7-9,CASSLAGYSYTF
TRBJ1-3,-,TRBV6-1,CASSEAGRHSGNTIYF
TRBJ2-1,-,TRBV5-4,CATRTDTYNEQFF
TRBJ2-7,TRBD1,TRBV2,CASTEGGDRVYEQYF
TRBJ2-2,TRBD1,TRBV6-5,CASSRQGVGNGELFF
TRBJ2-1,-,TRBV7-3,CASSLSAGIRNEQFF
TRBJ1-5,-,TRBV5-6,CASSLNDQPQHF
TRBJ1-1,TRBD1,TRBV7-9,CASSSQGAEAFF
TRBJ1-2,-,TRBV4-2,CASSQVYWDGYTF
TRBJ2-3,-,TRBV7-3,CASSLFGTDTQYF
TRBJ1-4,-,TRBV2,CASSERQRNEKLFF
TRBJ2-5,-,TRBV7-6,CASSLRLDYQETQYF
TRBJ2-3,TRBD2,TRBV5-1,CASSLYFGGGAGDTQYF
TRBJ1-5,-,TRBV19,CASSIFRDVGNQPQHF
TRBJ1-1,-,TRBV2,CASQLNTEAFF
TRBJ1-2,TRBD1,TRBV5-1,CASSSTGGGYGYTF
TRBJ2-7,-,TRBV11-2,CASSGGPGYEQYF
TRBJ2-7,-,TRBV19,CASSSSASSYEQYF
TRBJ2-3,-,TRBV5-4,CASSRGGGGATDTQYF
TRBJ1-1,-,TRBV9,CASSVRGLLTEAFF
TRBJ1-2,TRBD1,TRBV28,CASRLQGTTYGYTF
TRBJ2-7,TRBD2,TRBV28,CASSLLAGGEEQYF
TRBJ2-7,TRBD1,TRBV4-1,CASSQSGTGVYSYEQYF
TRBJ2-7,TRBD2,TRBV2,CASIFPLAGVNEQYF
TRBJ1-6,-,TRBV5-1,CASSQQGLSYNSPLHF
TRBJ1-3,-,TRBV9,CASESFSGNTIYF
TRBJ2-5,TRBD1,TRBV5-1,CASSFVRQGSSETQYF
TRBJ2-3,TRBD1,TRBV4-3,CASSQAPGTGGADTQYF
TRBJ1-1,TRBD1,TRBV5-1,CASSSQEGAQMAFF
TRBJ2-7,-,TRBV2,CASSGQSYEQYF
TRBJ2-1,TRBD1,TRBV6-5,CASSYRFMDRDNEQFF
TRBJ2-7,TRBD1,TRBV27,CASSATTGFNEQYF
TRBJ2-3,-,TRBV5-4,CASSLGGSGTDTQYF
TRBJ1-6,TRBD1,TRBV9,CASSPYRGWEANSPLHF
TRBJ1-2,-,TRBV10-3,CAISESTASEVYGYTF
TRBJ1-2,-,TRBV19,CASSFAGRLDLIDYGYTF
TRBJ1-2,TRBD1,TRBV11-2,CASSLSLDRGYGYTF
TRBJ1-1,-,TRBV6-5,CASSYSMLETEAFF